This T cell receptor (beta chain) originates from a study of shared clonotypes between healthy human individuals. The protocol was immunoSEQ multiplex PCR, while the TCRdb copy is restricted to in-frame clones and leaves out a portion. Of under 1 million clones in the sample, roughly 96% were seen once. CD45RO negativity and positive selection for CCR7 defined naive CD8 cells, a population that excluded terminally differentiated effector memory CD45RA+ cells. CDR1 GTSNPN and CDR2 SVGIG come from the germline V gene (reference sequence). V lost 1 base and J lost 7, with 13 bases in between. The CDR3 has 13 residues.

This TCR derives from a man younger than 40 in good health. Input material: naive CD8+ T cells sorted from blood. The V gene is TRBV30, the J gene TRBJ1-2, with a weak D call TRBD1 (5 bases). CDR3 residues: CAWSDPRGSGYTF. The DNA for the CDR3 is TGTGCCTGGAGTGACCCTAGGGGAAGTGGCTACACCTTC.